These T cell receptor beta chains were read from a single sample in a study of T cell repertoires in cytomegalovirus infection. TCRdb re-analysed the reads in MiXCR, keeping a single row per CDR3 protein. The table has roughly 320,000 distinct CDR3 sequences, more than 8% seen once. Sequencing was carried out using PBMCs. Every receptor here comes from a human donor in good health (CMV status not recorded). Some clones in this sample may be carry-over from other donors' samples. Each CDR3 is given with its conserved first and last residue. The order of the fields is clone size, J gene, V gene, D gene, CDR3 protein, CDR3 DNA. The D gene is left open where the match is weak. Some rows have no size entry. The others give once, few or many, or a class for an expanded clone.

clone_size: many
j_call: TRBJ1-2
v_call: TRBV19
d_call: .
cdr3_aa: CASSIQLTGTVYGYTF
cdr3_nt: TGTGCCAGTAGTATACAGCTAACCGGGACGGTCTATGGCTACACCTTC

clone_size: few
j_call: TRBJ1-2
v_call: TRBV28
d_call: .
cdr3_aa: CASSPPGRSFYGYTF
cdr3_nt: TGTGCCAGCAGTCCTCCGGGACGCAGCTTCTATGGCTACACCTTC

clone_size: few
j_call: TRBJ1-2
v_call: TRBV12-3/TRBV12-4
d_call: .
cdr3_aa: CASSFVGSNGYTF
cdr3_nt: TGTGCCAGCAGTTTCGTCGGCAGCAATGGCTACACCTTC

clone_size: .
j_call: TRBJ2-5
v_call: TRBV6-2/TRBV6-3
d_call: TRBD2
cdr3_aa: CASRRGGSRSETQYF
cdr3_nt: TGTGCCAGCAGACGGGGGGGGTCTCGAAGCGAGACCCAGTACTTC

clone_size: .
j_call: TRBJ2-3
v_call: TRBV27
d_call: .
cdr3_aa: CASSRAAARTDTQYF
cdr3_nt: TGTGCCAGCAGCAGAGCCGCAGCAAGAACAGATACGCAGTATTTT

clone_size: few
j_call: TRBJ1-2
v_call: TRBV10-3
d_call: .
cdr3_aa: CAISDLTANYGYTF
cdr3_nt: TGTGCCATCAGTGACTTGACTGCTAACTATGGCTACACCTTC

clone_size: .
j_call: TRBJ1-2
v_call: TRBV20-1
d_call: .
cdr3_aa: CSATPLRLNYGYTF
cdr3_nt: TGCAGTGCTACCCCGTTAAGGCTAAACTATGGCTACACCTTC

clone_size: many
j_call: TRBJ2-3
v_call: TRBV7-2
d_call: .
cdr3_aa: CASSLQNGDTQYF
cdr3_nt: TGTGCCAGCAGCTTACAAAACGGAGATACGCAGTATTTT

clone_size: few
j_call: TRBJ2-1
v_call: TRBV6-5
d_call: .
cdr3_aa: CATGRSSYNEQFF
cdr3_nt: TGTGCGACGGGGAGGAGCTCCTACAATGAGCAGTTCTTC

clone_size: few
j_call: TRBJ2-7
v_call: TRBV20-1
d_call: TRBD1
cdr3_aa: CSALPPGTGMYEQYF
cdr3_nt: TGCAGTGCCCTTCCCCCCGGGACAGGGATGTACGAGCAGTACTTC

clone_size: .
j_call: TRBJ2-1
v_call: TRBV27
d_call: TRBD2
cdr3_aa: CASSLMVLSGTYNEQFF
cdr3_nt: TGTGCCAGCAGTTTAATGGTCTTAAGCGGGACCTACAATGAGCAGTTCTTC

clone_size: many
j_call: TRBJ2-7
v_call: TRBV7-2
d_call: .
cdr3_aa: CASSLAHNSPYEQYF
cdr3_nt: TGTGCCAGCAGCTTAGCGCACAACAGCCCCTACGAGCAGTACTTC

clone_size: few
j_call: TRBJ2-3
v_call: TRBV25-1
d_call: .
cdr3_aa: CASSSTETGTDTQYF
cdr3_nt: TGTGCCAGCAGCAGTACGGAGACCGGCACAGATACGCAGTATTTT

clone_size: many
j_call: TRBJ1-2
v_call: TRBV7-2
d_call: .
cdr3_aa: CASSQPGEGSGYTF
cdr3_nt: TGTGCCAGCAGCCAACCGGGGGAGGGAAGTGGCTACACCTTC

clone_size: .
j_call: TRBJ1-2
v_call: TRBV10-3
d_call: TRBD1
cdr3_aa: CAISEGTGIDGYTF
cdr3_nt: TGTGCCATCAGTGAGGGGACAGGGATCGATGGCTACACCTTC

clone_size: .
j_call: TRBJ1-2
v_call: TRBV20-1
d_call: .
cdr3_aa: CSAGGASNYGYTF
cdr3_nt: TGCAGTGCTGGGGGGGCAAGTAACTATGGCTACACCTTC

clone_size: .
j_call: TRBJ2-3
v_call: TRBV7-2
d_call: .
cdr3_aa: CASSQPPPLDTQYF
cdr3_nt: TGTGCCAGCAGCCAACCCCCCCCCCTGGATACGCAGTATTTT

clone_size: many
j_call: TRBJ2-5
v_call: TRBV7-2
d_call: TRBD1
cdr3_aa: CASSLGTGGQKTQYF
cdr3_nt: TGTGCCAGCAGCTTAGGGACAGGGGGTCAAAAGACCCAGTACTTC

clone_size: many
j_call: TRBJ2-5
v_call: TRBV7-2
d_call: .
cdr3_aa: CASSFGQEETQYF
cdr3_nt: TGTGCCAGCAGCTTCGGACAAGAAGAGACCCAGTACTTC

clone_size: many
j_call: TRBJ2-7
v_call: TRBV7-2
d_call: TRBD2
cdr3_aa: CASSYGRLAGVEEQYF
cdr3_nt: TGTGCCAGCAGCTACGGACGCCTAGCGGGAGTTGAAGAGCAGTACTTC

clone_size: many
j_call: TRBJ2-5
v_call: TRBV12-3/TRBV12-4
d_call: .
cdr3_aa: CASSLGGGVETQYF
cdr3_nt: TGTGCCAGCAGTTTAGGGGGTGGCGTAGAGACCCAGTACTTC

clone_size: .
j_call: TRBJ2-4
v_call: TRBV6-2/TRBV6-3
d_call: .
cdr3_aa: CASSPFGRKNIQYF
cdr3_nt: TGTGCCAGCAGCCCTTTCGGTCGCAAAAACATTCAGTACTTC

clone_size: many
j_call: TRBJ2-1
v_call: TRBV20-1
d_call: .
cdr3_aa: CSARDHGRSYNEQFF
cdr3_nt: TGCAGTGCTAGAGATCATGGGAGAAGTTACAATGAGCAGTTCTTC

clone_size: many
j_call: TRBJ2-5
v_call: TRBV7-2
d_call: TRBD2
cdr3_aa: CASSSGLAGTPFRDF
cdr3_nt: TGTGCCAGCAGCTCTGGACTAGCGGGGACGCCGTTTAGGGACTTC

clone_size: many
j_call: TRBJ2-3
v_call: TRBV20-1
d_call: TRBD2
cdr3_aa: CSIPLAVSTDTQYF
cdr3_nt: TGCAGCATCCCACTAGCGGTTAGCACAGATACGCAGTATTTT

clone_size: .
j_call: TRBJ2-3
v_call: TRBV4-2
d_call: .
cdr3_aa: CASSQDSDTQYF
cdr3_nt: TGTGCCAGCAGCCAAGATAGTGATACGCAGTATTTT

clone_size: few
j_call: TRBJ2-7
v_call: TRBV20-1
d_call: .
cdr3_aa: CSARGIYEQYF
cdr3_nt: TGCAGTGCTAGAGGGATCTACGAGCAGTACTTC

clone_size: few
j_call: TRBJ2-2
v_call: TRBV27
d_call: .
cdr3_aa: CASSKWTGELFF
cdr3_nt: TGTGCCAGCAGTAAGTGGACCGGGGAGCTGTTTTTT

clone_size: few
j_call: TRBJ2-2
v_call: TRBV6-4
d_call: .
cdr3_aa: CASSDTTNANTGELFF
cdr3_nt: TGTGCCAGCAGTGACACAACTAACGCGAACACCGGGGAGCTGTTTTTT

clone_size: few
j_call: TRBJ1-1
v_call: TRBV7-9
d_call: .
cdr3_aa: CASSPLGSGNTEAFF
cdr3_nt: TGTGCCAGCAGCCCGTTGGGATCTGGGAACACTGAAGCTTTCTTT

clone_size: many
j_call: TRBJ1-3
v_call: TRBV7-2
d_call: .
cdr3_aa: CASSFSPGSGNTIYF
cdr3_nt: TGTGCCAGCAGCTTTTCTCCCGGCTCTGGAAACACCATATATTTT

clone_size: few
j_call: TRBJ2-7
v_call: TRBV6-2/TRBV6-3
d_call: TRBD2
cdr3_aa: CASSPRGESYEQYF
cdr3_nt: TGTGCCAGCAGCCCCCGGGGGGAGTCCTACGAGCAGTACTTC

clone_size: .
j_call: TRBJ1-2
v_call: TRBV7-8
d_call: TRBD1
cdr3_aa: CASSLGRTGGAGGYTF
cdr3_nt: TGTGCCAGCAGCTTAGGGAGGACAGGGGGCGCGGGTGGCTACACCTTC

clone_size: few
j_call: TRBJ1-5
v_call: TRBV24-1
d_call: .
cdr3_aa: CATSDVGYHQPQHF
cdr3_nt: TGTGCCACCAGTGATGTGGGGTATCATCAGCCCCAGCATTTT

clone_size: few
j_call: TRBJ2-3
v_call: TRBV10-3
d_call: .
cdr3_aa: CAISRDPTDTQYF
cdr3_nt: TGTGCCATCAGCAGGGACCCTACAGATACGCAGTATTTT

clone_size: .
j_call: TRBJ1-5
v_call: TRBV12-3/TRBV12-4
d_call: TRBD1
cdr3_aa: CASSRDRGALSNQPQHF
cdr3_nt: TGTGCCAGCAGCCGGGACAGGGGTGCTCTCAGCAATCAGCCCCAGCATTTT

clone_size: few
j_call: TRBJ2-5
v_call: TRBV4-1
d_call: .
cdr3_aa: CASSQDLGRETQYF
cdr3_nt: TGCGCCAGCAGCCAAGATCTTGGGAGGGAGACCCAGTACTTC

clone_size: .
j_call: TRBJ2-7
v_call: TRBV7-3
d_call: .
cdr3_aa: CASSSGLRKNEQYF
cdr3_nt: TGTGCCAGCAGCTCGGGACTTCGAAAGAACGAGCAGTACTTC

clone_size: many
j_call: TRBJ2-4
v_call: TRBV6-6
d_call: TRBD1
cdr3_aa: CASSYFPGQGDIQYF
cdr3_nt: TGTGCCAGCAGTTACTTTCCGGGACAGGGTGACATTCAGTACTTC

clone_size: many
j_call: TRBJ2-7
v_call: TRBV7-2
d_call: TRBD2
cdr3_aa: CASSLRGAMGEQYF
cdr3_nt: TGTGCCAGCAGCTTGCGGGGGGCTATGGGGGAGCAGTACTTC

clone_size: .
j_call: TRBJ2-2
v_call: TRBV12-3/TRBV12-4
d_call: .
cdr3_aa: CASSRDAGELFF
cdr3_nt: TGCGCCAGCAGCCGGGACGCCGGGGAGCTGTTTTTT

clone_size: .
j_call: TRBJ2-5
v_call: TRBV6-5
d_call: TRBD1
cdr3_aa: CASSYLGQGKTQYF
cdr3_nt: TGTGCCAGCAGTTACCTGGGACAGGGGAAGACCCAGTACTTC